This passage covers 7 T cell receptor beta chains from one sample sequenced in a study of T cells expressing NK-cell markers. TCRdb re-called the 5' RACE reads and catalogs CDR3 proteins one per entry, DNA excluded. The sample includes roughly 420,000 distinct CDR3 sequences. The specimen was blood T cells: a sorted CD56 or NKG2C T cell subset, CD4+ or CD8+ T cells, or bulk PBMC T cells (not recorded which). The receptors here all came from a woman between 18 and 70 years old in good health.

The chain links TRBV5-6 to TRBJ1-1; the TCRdb D gene call, TRBD1, has no DNA to confirm it. This CDR3 contains 13 residues. Germline CDR1 is SGHDT and CDR2 is YYEEEE. The CDR3: CASSRGQYTEAFF. Based on the CDR3 plus reference TRBV5-6 and TRBJ1-1, the full variable domain is DAGVTQSPTHLIKTRGQQVTLRCSPKSGHDTVSWYQQALGQGPQFIFQYYEEEERQRGNFPDRFSGHQFPNYSSELNVNALLLGDSALYLCASSRGQYTEAFFGQGTRLTVV.

The chain employs TRBV6-1 and TRBJ2-1; TCRdb's D gene call, TRBD2, goes unchecked for lack of DNA. Germline assignment: CDR1 MNHNS and CDR2 SASEGT. This CDR3 has 14 residues. The CDR3 loop is CATLSGMTHNEQFF.

The chain couples TRBV20-1 to TRBJ1-1; TCRdb picks TRBD1, but there is no DNA to check that call. Per germline, CDR1 DFQATT and CDR2 SNEGSKA (reference sequence). The CDR3 covers 15 residues. The CDR3 region is CSAEKPGTGGTEAFF.

This chain links TRBV6-8 with TRBJ2-1; there is no DNA to check the TCRdb D call of TRBD2. Looked up from germline, CDR1 is MNHGY and CDR2 is SAAAGT. The CDR3 is 16 residues long. The CDR3 reads CASSPPLAGAHNEQFF.

The chain combines TRBV18 with TRBJ1-1. Germline V CDR1 and CDR2: KGHSH, LQKENI. The CDR3 totals 14 residues. Here the CDR3 reads CASSPRRQETEAFF.

The V and J genes are TRBV5-4 and TRBJ2-1; no DNA is available, so the TRBD1 call from TCRdb remains unchecked. This CDR3 has 16 amino acids. Germline CDR1 is SGHNT and CDR2 is YYREEE (reference sequence). The CDR3 here is CASSLGRGPTYNEQFF.

V usage is TRBV29-1 and J usage is TRBJ2-3; as DNA is missing, the TRBD2 call by TCRdb cannot be tested. The CDR3 totals 13 residues. Germline CDR1 is SQVTM and CDR2 is ANQGSEA. The CDR3 protein is CSVEGSPGDTQYF.